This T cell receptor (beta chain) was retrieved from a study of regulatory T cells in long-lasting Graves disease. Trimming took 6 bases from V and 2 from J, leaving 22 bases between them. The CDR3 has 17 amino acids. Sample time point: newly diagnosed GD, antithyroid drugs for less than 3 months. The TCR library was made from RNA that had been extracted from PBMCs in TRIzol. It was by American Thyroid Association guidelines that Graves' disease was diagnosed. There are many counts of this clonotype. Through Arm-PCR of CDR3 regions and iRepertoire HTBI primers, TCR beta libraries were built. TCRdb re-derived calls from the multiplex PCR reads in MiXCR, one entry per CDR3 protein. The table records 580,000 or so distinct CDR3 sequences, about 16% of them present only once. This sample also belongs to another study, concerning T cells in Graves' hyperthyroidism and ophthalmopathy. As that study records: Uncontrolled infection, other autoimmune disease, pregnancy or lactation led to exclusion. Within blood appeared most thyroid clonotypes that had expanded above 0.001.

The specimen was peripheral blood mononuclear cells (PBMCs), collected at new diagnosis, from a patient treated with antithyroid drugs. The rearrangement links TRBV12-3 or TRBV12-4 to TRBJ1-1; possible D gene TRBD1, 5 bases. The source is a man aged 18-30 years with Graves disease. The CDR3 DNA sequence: TGTGCCAGCAGCCCCCCTGGGGCGCAATTCATCAACACTGAAGCTTTCTTT. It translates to CASSPPGAQFINTEAFF.